These T cell receptor beta chains were read from a single sample in a study of blood T cell repertoires in COVID-19. The table came from immunoSEQ multiplex PCR; TCRdb's copy has only in-frame clones and leaves some out. The sample records over 50,000 clones, 86% being singletons. Sequenced: peripheral blood. Every receptor here comes from a man in his 70s with active COVID-19. CDR3s include the opening cysteine and the closing phenylalanine or tryptophan. A D gene is named only where the DNA matches it firmly. Size values are once, few and many counts, or a class for expanded clones, and some rows have none.

V	size	D	J	CDR3	DNA
TRBV5-1	NA	NA	TRBJ2-6	CASKDAAGANVLTF	TGCGCCAGCAAAGACGCAGCGGGGGCCAACGTCCTGACTTTC
TRBV11-2	NA	NA	TRBJ2-6	CASSLEASGANVLTF	TGTGCCAGCAGCTTAGAGGCCTCTGGGGCCAACGTCCTGACTTTC
TRBV5-1	NA	TRBD2	TRBJ2-7	CASGEGISYEQYF	TGCGCCAGTGGGGAGGGGATCAGCTACGAGCAGTACTTC
TRBV12-5	NA	TRBD1	TRBJ2-3	CASGLWDRGTDTQYF	TGTGCTAGTGGTTTGTGGGACAGAGGCACAGATACGCAGTATTTT
TRBV7-9	NA	NA	TRBJ1-1	CASSSFTEAFF	TGTGCCAGCAGTTCGTTCACTGAAGCTTTCTTT
TRBV21-1	NA	NA	TRBJ2-3	CASSNNRVIDTQYF	TGTGCCAGCAGCAATAACAGGGTAATAGATACGCAGTATTTT
TRBV5-1	NA	NA	TRBJ2-3	CASSLARETDTQYF	TGCGCCAGCAGCTTGGCCAGGGAAACAGATACGCAGTATTTT
TRBV5-5	NA	TRBD1	TRBJ2-1	CASSPETGAPTYNEQFF	TGTGCCAGCAGCCCCGAGACAGGGGCCCCCACCTACAATGAGCAGTTCTTC
TRBV5-1	NA	NA	TRBJ2-7	CASRQTPWVYEQYF	TGCGCCAGCAGACAGACACCGTGGGTCTACGAGCAGTACTTC
TRBV27	NA	TRBD1	TRBJ1-6	CASSLRNTPGQGGVSSYNSPLHF	TGTGCCAGCAGTTTAAGAAATACTCCGGGACAGGGGGGAGTATCGTCCTATAATTCACCCCTCCACTTT
TRBV11-2	NA	NA	TRBJ1-1	CASSRTTRSEAFF	TGTGCCAGCAGCCGGACAACGCGCAGTGAAGCTTTCTTT
TRBV9	NA	NA	TRBJ2-2	CASSVASFPGELFF	TGTGCCAGCAGCGTAGCTTCTTTCCCCGGGGAGCTGTTTTTT
TRBV15	NA	NA	TRBJ1-4	CATSRAGTNEKLFF	TGTGCCACCAGCAGAGCAGGGACTAATGAAAAACTGTTTTTT
TRBV7-2	NA	NA	TRBJ1-3	CAIQLGVRGNTIYF	TGTGCCATCCAATTAGGGGTTAGGGGAAACACCATATATTTT
TRBV6-2/TRBV6-3	NA	TRBD2	TRBJ2-3	CASSYLLAGASDTQYF	TGTGCCAGCAGTTACCTCCTAGCGGGGGCATCAGATACGCAGTATTTT
TRBV3-1/TRBV3-2	NA	TRBD2	TRBJ2-7	CASSLQRGGYEQYF	TGTGCCAGCAGCCTTCAGCGGGGGGGTTACGAGCAGTACTTC
TRBV5-4	NA	NA	TRBJ2-1	CASSAGAGIYNEQFF	TGTGCCAGCAGCGCGGGGGCAGGGATCTACAATGAGCAGTTCTTC
TRBV4-3	NA	NA	TRBJ2-7	CASSQDRRGIHEQYF	TGCGCCAGCAGCCAAGATAGGAGGGGTATCCACGAGCAGTACTTC
TRBV27	NA	NA	TRBJ1-1	CASSLKGWGTEAFF	TGTGCCAGCAGTTTAAAGGGGTGGGGCACTGAAGCTTTCTTT
TRBV7-2	NA	NA	TRBJ2-7	CASRNLASYEQYF	TGTGCCAGCAGGAATTTAGCTTCATACGAGCAGTACTTC
TRBV5-4	NA	NA	TRBJ1-3	CASSSRSGNTIYF	TGTGCCAGCAGCTCTCGCTCTGGAAACACCATATATTTT
TRBV6-5	NA	TRBD1	TRBJ1-5	CASGVGGQQPQHF	TGTGCCAGCGGCGTCGGGGGACAGCAGCCCCAGCATTTT
TRBV7-3	NA	NA	TRBJ2-2	CASSLTGGTGELFF	TGTGCCAGCAGCTTAACAGGGGGTACCGGGGAGCTGTTTTTT
TRBV28	NA	TRBD1	TRBJ2-1	CASSTGQALYNEQFF	TGTGCCAGCAGTACAGGACAGGCCCTATACAATGAGCAGTTCTTC
TRBV11-2	few	NA	TRBJ1-2	CASSLGRGSTLSGGYTF	TGTGCCAGCAGCTTAGGAAGAGGGTCCACCCTCAGCGGGGGCTACACCTTC
TRBV7-3	NA	NA	TRBJ2-1	CASSSTGGAEQFF	TGTGCCAGCAGCTCCACCGGCGGGGCTGAGCAGTTCTTC
TRBV5-3	NA	TRBD1	TRBJ1-1	CARSLALRGRTEAFF	TGTGCCAGAAGCTTGGCCCTCAGGGGGCGCACTGAAGCTTTCTTT
TRBV27	NA	TRBD1	TRBJ2-7	CASSFRQGSIGYEQYF	TGTGCCAGCAGTTTCCGACAGGGATCCATAGGGTACGAGCAGTACTTC
TRBV10-1	NA	TRBD1	TRBJ1-6	CASTEGWECTGATDSPLHF	TGCGCCAGCACCGAGGGGTGGGAGTGTACAGGGGCCACCGATTCACCCCTCCACTTT
TRBV6-2/TRBV6-3	NA	TRBD1	TRBJ2-2	CASSYDRGDTGELFF	TGTGCCAGCAGTTACGACAGGGGGGACACCGGGGAGCTGTTTTTT
TRBV5-1	NA	NA	TRBJ2-2	CASSLDRNTGELFF	TGCGCCAGCAGCCTCGACAGGAACACCGGGGAGCTGTTTTTT
TRBV4-1	NA	NA	TRBJ1-2	CASSQGMREIYGYTF	TGCGCCAGCAGCCAAGGAATGCGGGAGATATATGGCTACACCTTC
TRBV19	NA	NA	TRBJ1-1	CASARGMGVYTEAFF	TGTGCCAGCGCAAGGGGGATGGGGGTATACACTGAAGCTTTCTTT
TRBV5-6	NA	NA	TRBJ1-6	CATGQNNSPLHF	TGTGCCACCGGACAGAATAATTCACCCCTCCACTTT
TRBV28	NA	TRBD1	TRBJ1-5	CASSPDREVLPQHF	TGTGCCAGCAGCCCCGACAGGGAGGTTCTACCCCAGCATTTT
TRBV6-2/TRBV6-3	NA	TRBD1	TRBJ2-1	CASSWTGTTTYNEQFF	TGTGCCAGCAGTTGGACAGGGACCACTACCTACAATGAGCAGTTCTTC
TRBV27	NA	NA	TRBJ2-7	CASSSLSFLAGEQYF	TGTGCCAGCAGCTCACTGTCCTTCCTCGCTGGTGAGCAGTACTTC
TRBV18	NA	TRBD1	TRBJ1-3	CASSPTRQGSGNTIYF	TGTGCCAGCTCACCCACGCGACAGGGATCAGGAAACACCATATATTTT
TRBV19	NA	NA	TRBJ2-7	CASSISTGKQGEQYF	TGTGCCAGTAGTATTTCTACAGGGAAACAGGGCGAGCAGTACTTC
TRBV6-2/TRBV6-3	NA	NA	TRBJ2-6	CASSTDNSGANVLTF	TGTGCCAGCAGTACCGACAACTCTGGGGCCAACGTCCTGACTTTC
TRBV3-1/TRBV3-2	NA	TRBD2	TRBJ2-1	CASSQGLAGLGGEQFF	TGTGCCAGCAGCCAAGGACTAGCGGGGTTAGGGGGGGAGCAGTTCTTC
TRBV4-2	NA	NA	TRBJ1-2	CASSQDLTGDYGYTF	TGTGCCAGCAGCCAAGACCTGACGGGGGACTATGGCTACACCTTC
TRBV2	few	TRBD1	TRBJ1-2	CASSEGRGSATF	TGTGCCAGCAGTGAAGGCAGGGGGTCAGCAACCTTC
TRBV23-1	NA	NA	TRBJ2-1	CASSQSWGLRGNEQFF	TGCGCCAGCAGTCAATCCTGGGGCCTTAGGGGCAATGAGCAGTTCTTC
TRBV3-1/TRBV3-2	once	TRBD2	TRBJ2-5	CASSQDPTSEETQYF	TGTGCCAGCAGCCAAGACCCGACTAGCGAAGAGACCCAGTACTTC
TRBV3-1/TRBV3-2	NA	NA	TRBJ2-2	CASSQTATGELFF	TGTGCCAGCAGCCAGACAGCGACGGGGGAGCTGTTTTTT
TRBV6-5	NA	NA	TRBJ1-6	CASRDDRTNSPLHF	TGTGCCAGCAGGGATGACAGGACCAATTCACCCCTCCACTTT
TRBV6-5	NA	NA	TRBJ2-3	CASSYSRDSTDTQYF	TGTGCCAGCAGTTACTCGAGGGATAGCACAGATACGCAGTATTTT
TRBV4-3	NA	NA	TRBJ2-1	CASSQDIRGLSTFF	TGCGCCAGCAGCCAAGATATTCGGGGACTTTCCACGTTCTTC